This entry features one TCR beta chain sequence. Its antigen is not known. The data were taken from a study of blood T cells in healthy people across ages. Whole-study results and caveats: It was held that diversity estimates obtained from one million T cells represented underestimates. Naive T cell percentage strongly correlated with TCR beta diversity. Naive CD4+ cell counts and diversity both ran higher in long-lived than in aged donors.

Isolation recovered at least 7 million PBMCs from every sample. With 8 bases removed from V and 5 bases from J, the gap between germline ends came to 16 bases. The CDR3 spans 14 residues. Germline CDR1 is SNHLY and CDR2 is FYNNEI. Sample-barcoded 5' priming and a J-beta primer mix drove a second PCR of roughly 6 to 12 cycles. TCRdb fed the 5' RACE reads into MiXCR, producing one record per CDR3 protein. This sample yields hundreds of thousands of distinct CDR3 sequences, of which 40% to 45% are seen a single time; 30% belongs to the top ten. This chain connects TRBV2 to TRBJ2-1, with TRBD2 as a possible D gene (6 bases). The sample was blood. The sequence was collected from a man older than 75 in good health. The CDR3 reads CASGRMVTNNEQFF. The CDR3 DNA reads as TGTGCCAGCGGGAGGATGGTGACCAACAATGAGCAGTTCTTC.